The clone carrying this T cell receptor beta chain was observed a single time. The data derive from a study of PD-L1 blockade in urothelial cancer. Time point defined: peripheral blood 6 weeks after treatment start. Data came from immunoSEQ multiplex PCR; TCRdb stores just in-frame clones and leaves some out. The sample has 50,000 to 55,000 clones, roughly 91% seen once; the top ten hold 2% to 2.5%. This CDR3 has 15 residues. V dropped 3 bases and J dropped 2; count of bases not matched to a gene: 4. Germline CDR1 is GTSNPN and CDR2 is SVGIG (reference sequence). The TCR was taken from a man between 60 and 75 years old with urothelial cancer. This rearrangement joins TRBV30 to TRBJ2-3; 11 nucleotides align to TRBD2. Specimen: PBMCs, collected around atezolizumab (anti-PD-L1) treatment. CDR3: CAWSPTSGATDTQYF. Here the CDR3 DNA reads TGTGCCTGGAGCCCGACTAGCGGGGCCACAGATACGCAGTATTTT.